The 23 T cell receptor beta chains below were found in one sample sequenced in a study of CD8 T cells in Susac syndrome. An input of about 0.45 to 1 ug of RNA was subjected to reverse transcription using random hexamers. TCRdb itself ran the immunoSEQ multiplex PCR reads through MiXCR, one entry per CDR3 protein. Among some 110,000 distinct CDR3 sequences, 90% to 95% were seen once, and the ten largest hold more than 0.075%. Sequencing used CD4+ T cells from PBMCs. The receptors were gathered from a human donor in good health.

The rearrangement joins TRBV23-1 to TRBJ2-1; no definite D call. TRBV23-1 is recorded as an ORF, its role being uncertain. With 2 bases removed from V and 5 bases from J, the gap between germline ends came to 13 bases. This CDR3 spans 15 amino acids. DNA of the CDR3: TGCGCCAGCAGTCAAGGAAAGGGTGGCGACAATGAGCAGTTCTTC. Its protein is CASSQGKGGDNEQFF.

J is TRBJ2-2 and V is TRBV18; D is undetermined. The length of the CDR3 is 16 residues. Germline V lookup: CDR1 KGHSH, CDR2 LQKENI. V dropped 3 bases and J dropped 1 base, with 12 bases sitting between them. The CDR3 DNA reads TGTGCCAGCTCACCCCGGACCCCGGGGAACACCGGGGAGCTGTTTTTT. Encoded protein: CASSPRTPGNTGELFF. Full variable domain (outside the CDR3, taken from reference TRBV18 and TRBJ2-2): NAGVMQNPRHLVRRRGQEARLRCSPMKGHSHVYWYRQLPEEGLKFMVYLQKENIIDESGMPKERFSAEFPKEGPSILRIQQVVRGDSAAYFCASSPRTPGNTGELFFGEGSRLTVL.

As DNA, the CDR3 is TGTGCCAGCAGCCCGAGGGGGAGGTACTCTGGAAACACCATATATTTT. It is translated as CASSPRGRYSGNTIYF. V is TRBV7-6 and J is TRBJ1-3, with D possibly matching TRBD1 (6 bases). This CDR3 is built from 16 residues. The ends were cut back, 5 bases at V and 0 bases at J, with 14 bases in the middle. Germline assignment: CDR1 SGHVS and CDR2 FNYEAQ.

The chain combines TRBV20-1 with TRBJ1-5; D uncertain. V was shortened by 6 bases and J by 3 bases, with 12 bases between the two germline ends. There are 13 residues in the CDR3. Germline assignment: CDR1 DFQATT and CDR2 SNEGSKA (reference sequence). CDR3 amino acids: CSASTDSNQPQHF. CDR3 nucleotides: TGCAGTGCCTCGACTGACTCCAATCAGCCCCAGCATTTT.

The chain joins TRBV7-6 to TRBJ1-4; D is perhaps TRBD1 (6 bases). Germline V CDR1 and CDR2: SGHVS, FNYEAQ. This CDR3 has 14 residues. Trimming took off 5 bases at V and 8 bases at J, with 15 bases between the two ends. The CDR3 nucleotides are TGTGCCAGCAGCCCCGGGGGCTTTGGGGAAAAACTGTTTTTT. The encoded protein is CASSPGGFGEKLFF.

The chain links TRBV30 to TRBJ1-2; D unclear. The germline V and J ends were trimmed by 0 bases and 8 bases, with 10 bases remaining between them. The germline V gene encodes CDR1 GTSNPN and CDR2 SVGIG (reference sequence). The CDR3 is made up of 12 amino acids. The CDR3 region is CAWSVSPVGYTF. The CDR3 DNA follows: TGTGCCTGGAGTGTTAGCCCAGTCGGCTACACCTTC.

The rearrangement uses TRBV7-8 and TRBJ1-1, with TRBD1 identical over 7 bases. Germline V lookup: CDR1 SGHVS, CDR2 FQNEAQ. The CDR3 has 16 residues. Trimming cost V 5 bases and J 2 bases; bases outside gene matches: 11. The CDR3 sequence: CASSPFRTGSNTEAFF. CDR3 in DNA: TGTGCCAGCAGCCCATTTCGGACAGGTTCTAACACTGAAGCTTTCTTT.

The chain recombines TRBV10-3 with TRBJ2-2; the match to TRBD2 covers 7 bases. V lost 7 bases and J lost 3; bases outside the gene matches: 5. Germline V CDR1 and CDR2: ENHRY, SYGVKD. The CDR3 covers 14 residues. The CDR3 nucleotides are TGTGCCATCACCCCGGGGAGGGACACCGGGGAGCTGTTTTTT. The encoded protein is CAITPGRDTGELFF.

The chain has TRBV30 and TRBJ1-5; D remains ambiguous. Trimming stripped 2 bases from V and 9 bases from J, with 17 bases between. CDR3 length equals 14 residues. Germline V lookup: CDR1 GTSNPN, CDR2 SVGIG (reference sequence). CDR3 loop: CAWSISTFLRPQHF. The CDR3 bases are TGTGCCTGGAGTATCTCGACATTTTTGCGGCCCCAGCATTTT.

The CDR3 region has the DNA TGTGCCAGCAGCTTGGAGAGGCTAGCGGAAGAGACCCAGTACTTC. It yields the protein CASSLERLAEETQYF. This chain uses TRBV5-5 with TRBJ2-5; TRBD2 matches at 7 bases. The CDR3 spans 15 residues. The J segment lost 3 bases and the V segment lost 0 bases, leaving 5 bases of the junction unmatched. Germline V CDR1 and CDR2: SGHKS, YYEKEE (reference sequence).

DNA of the CDR3: TGCGCCAGCAGCTTGGTTCCCGAGGATGGCTACACCTTC. Its translation: CASSLVPEDGYTF. The genes are TRBV5-1 and TRBJ1-2, with no clear D. Germline CDR1 and CDR2: SGHRS and YFSETQ. The CDR3 is 13 residues long. V was cut by 0 bases and J by 6 bases, with 9 bases left in between.

V and J are TRBV19 and TRBJ1-1; possible D gene TRBD1, 5 bases. The CDR3 runs 13 residues. V dropped 4 bases and J dropped 3 bases, with 9 bases sitting between them. The V gene's germline CDR1 is LNHDA and CDR2 SQIVND (reference sequence). The CDR3 coding sequence is TGTGCCAGTAGTACCCAGGGTTACACTGAAGCTTTCTTT. Amino acids: CASSTQGYTEAFF. The full variable domain, with the rest looked up from reference TRBV19 and TRBJ1-1, is DGGITQSPKYLFRKEGQNVTLSCEQNLNHDAMYWYRQDPGQGLRLIYYSQIVNDFQKGDIAEGYSVSREKKESFPLTVTSAQKNPTAFYLCASSTQGYTEAFFGQGTRLTVV.

The chain recombines TRBV6-5 with TRBJ1-1, with D possibly matching TRBD1 (5 bases). This CDR3 is built from 15 residues. With 2 bases removed from V and 3 bases from J, the gap between germline ends came to 13 bases. Germline loops: CDR1 MNHEY, CDR2 SVGAGI. The chain's CDR3 is CASSYIRVGDTEAFF. CDR3 DNA sequence: TGTGCCAGCAGTTACATTAGGGTAGGGGACACTGAAGCTTTCTTT.

The chain employs TRBV18 and TRBJ2-7; 7 bases match TRBD1. CDR3 length equals 15 residues. The germline gives CDR1 KGHSH, CDR2 LQKENI. V lost 3 bases and J lost 3; bases outside the gene matches: 8. The CDR3 bases are TGTGCCAGCTCACCGGCCGGGACAGAGATCTACGAGCAGTACTTC. Encoded protein: CASSPAGTEIYEQYF.

This chain connects TRBV2 to TRBJ2-2; D remains ambiguous. Germline CDR1 SNHLY, CDR2 FYNNEI. V lost 4 bases and J 6 bases, leaving 9 bases between the germline ends. The CDR3 contains 13 residues. The CDR3, as DNA: TGTGCCAGCAGTGTCTATCGTTCCGGGGAGCTGTTTTTT. It specifies CASSVYRSGELFF.

This chain uses TRBV7-6 with TRBJ2-1; TRBD2 agrees at 8 bases. J gave up 8 bases and V 5 bases, and 8 bases lay outside the gene matches. Germline CDR1 is SGHVS and CDR2 is FNYEAQ. The CDR3 extends over 14 amino acids. The CDR3 nucleotides are TGTGCCAGCAGCGCTAACTCCGGGGGGGATGAGCAGTTCTTC. Translated: CASSANSGGDEQFF.

This clonotype turned up a few times. V gene TRBV5-1 combines with J gene TRBJ2-7; the D gene is possibly TRBD1 (6 bases). CDR3 length equals 14 residues. The germline V gene has CDR1 SGHRS and CDR2 YFSETQ. With 6 bases removed from V and 6 bases from J, the gap between germline ends came to 19 bases. Here the CDR3 reads CASTPQGTGSEQYF. CDR3 nucleotide sequence: TGCGCCAGCACTCCACAGGGTACCGGTAGCGAGCAGTACTTC. The full variable domain, with the rest looked up from reference TRBV5-1 and TRBJ2-7, is KAGVTQTPRYLIKTRGQQVTLSCSPISGHRSVSWYQQTPGQGLQFLFEYFSETQRNKGNFPGRFSGRQFSNSRSEMNVSTLELGDSALYLCASTPQGTGSEQYFGPGTRLTVT.

The chain links TRBV21-1 to TRBJ1-1. TRBV21-1 is designated a pseudogene. The CDR3 extends over 13 amino acids. The CDR3 region is CASSKLKFTEAFF. The CDR3 coding sequence is TGTGCCAGCAGCAAACTCAAGTTTACAGAGGCTTTCTTT.

This clonotype was counted a single time. CDR3 sequence: CASSLGGVETQYF. CDR3 coding DNA: TGTGCCAGCAGCTTGGGCGGGGTTGAGACCCAGTACTTC. The chain carries TRBV5-6 and TRBJ2-5; possibly TRBD2 for D (6 bases). V lost 0 bases and J lost 5, with 8 bases in between. The CDR3 is made up of 13 amino acids. Germline assignment: CDR1 SGHDT and CDR2 YYEEEE.

The chain has TRBV6-5 and TRBJ2-1; D possibly uses TRBD1 or TRBD2 (5 bases each). Germline V lookup: CDR1 MNHEY, CDR2 SVGAGI. The V end lost 4 bases, the J end lost 0 bases, and 10 bases lay between the germline ends. This CDR3 has 15 amino acids. CDR3 residues: CASSFQGASYNEQFF. The CDR3 nucleotides are TGTGCCAGCAGTTTCCAGGGAGCCTCCTACAATGAGCAGTTCTTC.

The chain is built from TRBV7-2 and TRBJ2-7; 8 nucleotides match TRBD2. Germline V lookup: CDR1 SGHTA, CDR2 FQGNSA. The CDR3 loop spans 15 amino acids. Germline trimming cut 1 base from V and 3 bases from J; bases unmatched to any gene: 5. DNA for the CDR3: TGTGCCAGCAGCTTAGAGGTCGGGACTAGCTACGAGCAGTACTTC. It is translated as CASSLEVGTSYEQYF.

The rearrangement links TRBV9 to TRBJ2-1; a possible D gene is TRBD1 (6 bases). CDR1 and CDR2 (germline): SGDLS, YYNGEE. V was trimmed by 0 bases and J by 2 bases, leaving 15 bases between them. CDR3 size: 17 residues. Written as DNA, the CDR3 is TGTGCCAGCAGCGTAGAATGGGGACAATTCCCCTACAATGAGCAGTTCTTC. This sequence encodes CASSVEWGQFPYNEQFF.

The V call is TRBV10-3, the J call TRBJ1-3; D gene uncertain. Trimming left V 0 bases short and J 0 bases short, with 9 bases between. CDR3 length equals 16 residues. Per the germline V gene, CDR1 is ENHRY and CDR2 is SYGVKD. This CDR3 is CAISESLGYSGNTIYF. In DNA form, the CDR3 reads TGTGCCATCAGTGAGTCCCTGGGCTACTCTGGAAACACCATATATTTT.